What follows describes a single T cell receptor beta chain. Its antigen is still unknown. The CDR3 contains 11 residues. Germline values: CDR1 PRHDT, CDR2 FYEKMQ (reference sequence). Trimming took 7 bases from V and 1 from J, leaving 4 bases between them. The PCR employed 60 Vbeta primers together with 13 Jbeta primers. Method: immunoSEQ multiplex PCR; TCRdb's copy keeps in-frame clones and lacks some. Among 140,000 or so clones listed, 75% to 80% were seen once. This sample is drawn from a study of cytomegalovirus exposure and HLA in healthy donors. Findings and limits, study-wide: In a later analysis, a genetic analysis reported fewer productive-TCR N-insertions in an Asian-associated ancestry cluster than the cohort average. Later analysis suggested most CMV-associated TCR beta chains were HLA-restricted. An analysis that was carried out later associated approximately 17,000 TCR beta sequences with HLA alleles at 0.05 false discovery rate. A later analysis found common viral pathogens apparently linked to several of the most significant clusters.

J is TRBJ1-1 and V is TRBV13; D remains ambiguous. Sequencing input: PBMCs. The receptor comes from a woman aged 25 to 39 in good health and CMV-seronegative. In DNA form, the CDR3 reads TGTGCCAGCACGGGGAACACTGAAGCTTTCTTT. It specifies CASTGNTEAFF.